Listed below are T cell receptor beta chains from one sample, sequenced in a study of T cells in Graves' hyperthyroidism and ophthalmopathy. TCRdb redid the calling of the multiplex PCR reads with MiXCR, one entry per CDR3 protein. The sample contains almost 600,000 distinct CDR3 sequences, roughly 46% of which appear only once. Sequenced: peripheral blood or thyroid tissue (not recorded which). The receptors originated from a woman between 18 and 29 years old with Graves' hyperthyroidism. CDR3s include the opening cysteine and the closing phenylalanine or tryptophan. Each record gives: V gene, J gene, clone size, D gene, CDR3 DNA, CDR3 protein. The D gene is left open where the match is weak. Rows give clone size only sometimes, using once, few, many, or a class for an expanded clone.

v_gene: TRBV2
j_gene: TRBJ1-6
abundance: few
d_gene: -
CDR3nt: TGTGCCAGCAGGCTGGATGGCAATAATTCACCCCTCCACTTT
CDR3aa: CASRLDGNNSPLHF

v_gene: TRBV19
j_gene: TRBJ2-7
abundance: -
d_gene: -
CDR3nt: TGTGCCAGTAGTATGAAGGGGAGCCCTCGCCAGTTC
CDR3aa: CASSMKGSPRQF

v_gene: TRBV29-1
j_gene: TRBJ1-1
abundance: -
d_gene: TRBD1
CDR3nt: TGCAGCGTACCAGGGGGACGGAACACTGAAGCTTTCTTT
CDR3aa: CSVPGGRNTEAFF

v_gene: TRBV20-1
j_gene: TRBJ2-7
abundance: many
d_gene: TRBD2
CDR3nt: TGCAGTGCTCCGACTAGCGGGCCGATCAATTACGAGCAGTACTTC
CDR3aa: CSAPTSGPINYEQYF

v_gene: TRBV29-1
j_gene: TRBJ2-1
abundance: -
d_gene: TRBD1
CDR3nt: TGCAGCAGAGGGACAGGGGGACGTTACAATGAGCAGTTCTTC
CDR3aa: CSRGTGGRYNEQFF

v_gene: TRBV7-3
j_gene: TRBJ1-2
abundance: many
d_gene: -
CDR3nt: TGTGCCAACCCTTGGGGTAATGGCTACACCTTC
CDR3aa: CANPWGNGYTF

v_gene: TRBV20-1
j_gene: TRBJ1-6
abundance: -
d_gene: -
CDR3nt: TGCAGTGCAACGGGACTAGGGGTAAATTCACCCCTCCACTTT
CDR3aa: CSATGLGVNSPLHF

v_gene: TRBV7-2
j_gene: TRBJ1-1
abundance: many
d_gene: -
CDR3nt: TGTGCCAGCAGCTTAACCGACAGCAACACTGAAGCTTTCTTT
CDR3aa: CASSLTDSNTEAFF

v_gene: TRBV7-6
j_gene: TRBJ2-2
abundance: -
d_gene: -
CDR3nt: TGTGCCAGCAGCCCAAAGGGTCCGAGTACCGGGGAGCTGTTTTTT
CDR3aa: CASSPKGPSTGELFF

v_gene: TRBV2
j_gene: TRBJ2-2
abundance: many
d_gene: TRBD2
CDR3nt: TGTGCCAGCAGGAGGGGACTAGCGGGAACCGGGGAGCTGTTTTTT
CDR3aa: CASRRGLAGTGELFF

v_gene: TRBV7-9
j_gene: TRBJ2-2
abundance: many
d_gene: -
CDR3nt: TGTGCCAGCAGCCATGGGGCCACCGGGGAGCTGTTTTTT
CDR3aa: CASSHGATGELFF

v_gene: TRBV11-3
j_gene: TRBJ2-7
abundance: -
d_gene: TRBD1
CDR3nt: TGTGCCAGCAGCCCAAACCCCAGGACAGGCCTCCGGAGCTCCTACGAGCAGTACTTC
CDR3aa: CASSPNPRTGLRSSYEQYF

v_gene: TRBV20-1
j_gene: TRBJ2-2
abundance: -
d_gene: TRBD1
CDR3nt: TGCAGTGCTAGCACACTTTCCTCTGGACAGGGTAGGGGGGAGCTGTTTTTT
CDR3aa: CSASTLSSGQGRGELFF

v_gene: TRBV15
j_gene: TRBJ1-2
abundance: -
d_gene: TRBD1
CDR3nt: TGTGCCACCGGCAGTGAAGCAGGCAGGGGGCGAGGCTACACCTTC
CDR3aa: CATGSEAGRGRGYTF

v_gene: TRBV7-9
j_gene: TRBJ2-2
abundance: many
d_gene: -
CDR3nt: TGTGCCAGCAGCTTAGCTCGCGCAGGGACGAACCCCCACACCGGGGAGCTGTTTTTT
CDR3aa: CASSLARAGTNPHTGELFF

v_gene: TRBV18
j_gene: TRBJ2-5
abundance: many
d_gene: TRBD1
CDR3nt: TGTGCCAGCTCCCGGGACAGGGAGGCGACCCAGTACTTC
CDR3aa: CASSRDREATQYF

v_gene: TRBV19
j_gene: TRBJ2-3
abundance: once
d_gene: TRBD1
CDR3nt: TGTGCCAGTGGGGACAGGAGCACAGATACGCAGTATTTT
CDR3aa: CASGDRSTDTQYF

v_gene: TRBV12-3/TRBV12-4
j_gene: TRBJ1-3
abundance: many
d_gene: -
CDR3nt: TGTGCCAGCAGGGAATCTGGAAACACCATATATTTT
CDR3aa: CASRESGNTIYF

v_gene: TRBV29-1
j_gene: TRBJ1-2
abundance: -
d_gene: -
CDR3nt: TGCAGCTCACCACCAGGGGCGACTACTAACTATGGCTACACCTTC
CDR3aa: CSSPPGATTNYGYTF

v_gene: TRBV12-3/TRBV12-4
j_gene: TRBJ1-2
abundance: once
d_gene: TRBD1
CDR3nt: TGTGCCAGCAGCCGCGGACAGGGGGCGGTGGGCTACACCTTC
CDR3aa: CASSRGQGAVGYTF

v_gene: TRBV7-9
j_gene: TRBJ2-5
abundance: many
d_gene: -
CDR3nt: TGTGCCAGCAGCGCCAACAATCCACCCCAGTACTTC
CDR3aa: CASSANNPPQYF

v_gene: TRBV6-6
j_gene: TRBJ2-7
abundance: many
d_gene: TRBD2
CDR3nt: TGTGCCAGCAGTTACGGGGGGGAGGTTGGTTACGAGCAGTACTTC
CDR3aa: CASSYGGEVGYEQYF

v_gene: TRBV9
j_gene: TRBJ1-2
abundance: few
d_gene: -
CDR3nt: TGTGCCAGCAGCGTCGGCGGTTCACCTGGAAACACCTTC
CDR3aa: CASSVGGSPGNTF

v_gene: TRBV29-1
j_gene: TRBJ1-2
abundance: -
d_gene: TRBD1
CDR3nt: TGCAGCTACCGTTCCGGGACAGGGGATTATGGCTACACCTTC
CDR3aa: CSYRSGTGDYGYTF

v_gene: TRBV29-1
j_gene: TRBJ1-5
abundance: -
d_gene: TRBD1
CDR3nt: TGCAGCGTTAACGGACAGGGAGTCTACGAGCATTTT
CDR3aa: CSVNGQGVYEHF

v_gene: TRBV7-2
j_gene: TRBJ2-4
abundance: -
d_gene: -
CDR3nt: TGTGCCAGCAGCTGGCGGGGAGCCAAAAACATTCAGTACTTC
CDR3aa: CASSWRGAKNIQYF

v_gene: TRBV7-3
j_gene: TRBJ2-3
abundance: -
d_gene: TRBD2
CDR3nt: TGTGCCAGCAGCATAGTAGCGGGAGGGGGCACAGATACGCAGTATTTT
CDR3aa: CASSIVAGGGTDTQYF

v_gene: TRBV29-1
j_gene: TRBJ2-7
abundance: few
d_gene: -
CDR3nt: TGCAGCGTCGAAGATTCCTACTCCTACGAGCAGTACTTC
CDR3aa: CSVEDSYSYEQYF

v_gene: TRBV6-1
j_gene: TRBJ1-5
abundance: few
d_gene: -
CDR3nt: TGTGCCAGCAGTGAAGCGGCAGGAAAATATAGCAATCAGCCCCAGCATTTT
CDR3aa: CASSEAAGKYSNQPQHF

v_gene: TRBV20-1
j_gene: TRBJ2-7
abundance: many
d_gene: TRBD2
CDR3nt: TGCAGTGCTAGAGCAGCGGGAGATTCCGAGCAGTACTTC
CDR3aa: CSARAAGDSEQYF

v_gene: TRBV24-1
j_gene: TRBJ1-2
abundance: -
d_gene: -
CDR3nt: TGTGCCACCACTAACTATGGCTACACCTTC
CDR3aa: CATTNYGYTF

v_gene: TRBV29-1
j_gene: TRBJ2-7
abundance: many
d_gene: -
CDR3nt: TGCAGCGTTTCGTTCCGACGAAACTACGAGCAGTACTTC
CDR3aa: CSVSFRRNYEQYF

v_gene: TRBV3-1
j_gene: TRBJ2-7
abundance: many
d_gene: -
CDR3nt: TGTGCCAGCAGCCAAGCCCTCAATAGCGTCTACGAGCAGTACTTC
CDR3aa: CASSQALNSVYEQYF

v_gene: TRBV12-3/TRBV12-4
j_gene: TRBJ1-1
abundance: many
d_gene: -
CDR3nt: TGTGCCAGCAGTGCGCCGGGTAACACTGAAGCTTTCTTT
CDR3aa: CASSAPGNTEAFF

v_gene: TRBV10-3
j_gene: TRBJ2-7
abundance: -
d_gene: TRBD2
CDR3nt: TGTGCCGTGGGACTAGCGGTCCAACCCAGCGAGCAGTACTTC
CDR3aa: CAVGLAVQPSEQYF

v_gene: TRBV5-1
j_gene: TRBJ1-5
abundance: -
d_gene: -
CDR3nt: TGTGCCAGCAGCCTGGGGGACTACGACACCGGGGACGGCAATCAGCCCCAGCATTTT
CDR3aa: CASSLGDYDTGDGNQPQHF

v_gene: TRBV20-1
j_gene: TRBJ1-1
abundance: -
d_gene: -
CDR3nt: TGCAGTGCTAGAAGGAAAGGGCTCAACACTGAAGCTTTCTTT
CDR3aa: CSARRKGLNTEAFF

v_gene: TRBV4-3
j_gene: TRBJ2-7
abundance: few
d_gene: -
CDR3nt: TGCGCCAGCAGCCAAGATTGGGACGTATTATACGAGCAGTACTTC
CDR3aa: CASSQDWDVLYEQYF

v_gene: TRBV5-1
j_gene: TRBJ2-2
abundance: -
d_gene: -
CDR3nt: TGCGCCAGCAGCTTGGATCAGAGGACCGGGGAGCTGTTTTTT
CDR3aa: CASSLDQRTGELFF

v_gene: TRBV6-5
j_gene: TRBJ2-5
abundance: many
d_gene: -
CDR3nt: TGTGCCAGCAGTTACTCCCGAAGAGGGGGAGAGACCCAGTACTTC
CDR3aa: CASSYSRRGGETQYF

v_gene: TRBV11-2
j_gene: TRBJ2-6
abundance: -
d_gene: TRBD1
CDR3nt: TGTGCCAGCAGTTTTGGGGACAGGGGGGCCAACGTCCTGACTTTC
CDR3aa: CASSFGDRGANVLTF

v_gene: TRBV27
j_gene: TRBJ1-2
abundance: few
d_gene: TRBD1
CDR3nt: TGTGCCAGCAGTGACAGGGGTGATGGCTACACCTTC
CDR3aa: CASSDRGDGYTF

v_gene: TRBV20-1
j_gene: TRBJ1-4
abundance: -
d_gene: -
CDR3nt: TGCAGTGCCCAACAGGGTGAAAAACTGTTTTTT
CDR3aa: CSAQQGEKLFF

v_gene: TRBV12-3/TRBV12-4
j_gene: TRBJ2-2
abundance: many
d_gene: -
CDR3nt: TGTGCCAGCAGTTTACAGCACACCGGGGAGCTGTTTTTT
CDR3aa: CASSLQHTGELFF

v_gene: TRBV20-1
j_gene: TRBJ1-5
abundance: many
d_gene: -
CDR3nt: TGCAGTGCTAGTAGTCCCAGGGTAAGCAATCAGCCCCAGCATTTT
CDR3aa: CSASSPRVSNQPQHF

v_gene: TRBV4-1
j_gene: TRBJ2-7
abundance: many
d_gene: TRBD1
CDR3nt: TGCGCCAGCAGCCCACAGGGGGTCTCCTACGAGCAGTACTTC
CDR3aa: CASSPQGVSYEQYF

v_gene: TRBV24-1
j_gene: TRBJ1-4
abundance: -
d_gene: -
CDR3nt: TGTGCCACCAGTGGAACAAGAGCTGAAAAACTGTTTTTT
CDR3aa: CATSGTRAEKLFF

v_gene: TRBV19
j_gene: TRBJ1-5
abundance: many
d_gene: TRBD1
CDR3nt: TGTGCCAGTAGTGACAGGGCCTATCAGCCCCAGCATTTT
CDR3aa: CASSDRAYQPQHF

v_gene: TRBV5-6
j_gene: TRBJ2-2
abundance: many
d_gene: TRBD2
CDR3nt: TGTGCCAGCAGCGGACTAGCGTCGAACACCGGGGAGCTGTTTTTT
CDR3aa: CASSGLASNTGELFF

v_gene: TRBV7-9
j_gene: TRBJ2-2
abundance: few
d_gene: TRBD2
CDR3nt: TGTGCCAGCAGCTTAAGGATAGCGGGAGAGCATGGCACCGGGGAGCTGTTTTTT
CDR3aa: CASSLRIAGEHGTGELFF

v_gene: TRBV5-4
j_gene: TRBJ1-4
abundance: -
d_gene: TRBD1
CDR3nt: TGTGCCAGCAGCTTGGCCGGCGGGACAGATGAAAAACTGTTTTTT
CDR3aa: CASSLAGGTDEKLFF

v_gene: TRBV15
j_gene: TRBJ1-5
abundance: -
d_gene: -
CDR3nt: TGTGCCACCAGCAGTGAAGGAAACGGTTTGCATGTCCCCCAGCATTTT
CDR3aa: CATSSEGNGLHVPQHF

v_gene: TRBV18
j_gene: TRBJ1-2
abundance: few
d_gene: TRBD1
CDR3nt: TGTGCCAGCTCAAAAGACAACAGGGGGAAAGTCTATGGCTACACCTTC
CDR3aa: CASSKDNRGKVYGYTF

v_gene: TRBV11-2
j_gene: TRBJ1-1
abundance: few
d_gene: -
CDR3nt: TGTGCCAGCAGCCGAAGACGGCAGAAGAACACTGAAGCTTTCTTT
CDR3aa: CASSRRRQKNTEAFF

v_gene: TRBV29-1
j_gene: TRBJ2-2
abundance: -
d_gene: -
CDR3nt: TGCAGCATACACAGGGCGAACACCGGGGGGCTGTTTTTT
CDR3aa: CSIHRANTGGLFF

v_gene: TRBV7-2
j_gene: TRBJ1-6
abundance: -
d_gene: -
CDR3nt: TGTGCCAGCAGTTCCGGGGACGGTTTTTTGGCCCTCCACTTT
CDR3aa: CASSSGDGFLALHF

v_gene: TRBV7-7
j_gene: TRBJ1-1
abundance: once
d_gene: TRBD1
CDR3nt: TGTGCTAGCAGCTACGGACAGGAGAACACTGAAGCTTTCTTT
CDR3aa: CASSYGQENTEAFF

v_gene: TRBV7-8
j_gene: TRBJ2-7
abundance: many
d_gene: TRBD2
CDR3nt: TGTGCCAGCAGCTCACCTAGCGGGATCTCGGAGCAGTACTTC
CDR3aa: CASSSPSGISEQYF

v_gene: TRBV5-5
j_gene: TRBJ1-2
abundance: many
d_gene: -
CDR3nt: TGTGCCAGCAGCAAGGAACGATCGGACAGCGGGTATGGCTACACCTTC
CDR3aa: CASSKERSDSGYGYTF